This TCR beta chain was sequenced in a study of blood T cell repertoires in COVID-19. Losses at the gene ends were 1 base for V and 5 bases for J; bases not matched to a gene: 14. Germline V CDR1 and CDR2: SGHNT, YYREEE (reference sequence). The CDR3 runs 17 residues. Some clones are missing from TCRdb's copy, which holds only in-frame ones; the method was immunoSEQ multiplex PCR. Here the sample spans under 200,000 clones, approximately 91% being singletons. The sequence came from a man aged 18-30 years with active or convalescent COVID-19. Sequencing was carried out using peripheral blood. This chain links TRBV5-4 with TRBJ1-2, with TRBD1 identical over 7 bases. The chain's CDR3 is CASSLTRGTGAMYGYTF. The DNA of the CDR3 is TGTGCCAGCAGCTTGACCCGAGGCACAGGGGCGATGTATGGCTACACCTTC. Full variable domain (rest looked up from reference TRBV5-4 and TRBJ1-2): ETGVTQSPTHLIKTRGQQVTLRCSSQSGHNTVSWYQQALGQGPQFIFQYYREEENGRGNFPPRFSGLQFPNYSSELNVNALELDDSALYLCASSLTRGTGAMYGYTFGSGTRLTVV.